This T cell receptor beta chain came from a study of blood T cell repertoires in COVID-19. Libraries were prepared by immunoSEQ multiplex PCR; TCRdb keeps only in-frame clonotypes and omits some of them. The table lists roughly 200,000 clones, 88% of them singletons. V was pared by 2 bases and J by 2 bases, with 5 bases between. Germline V gene lookup returns CDR1 SGHRS and CDR2 YFSETQ. The CDR3 is made up of 14 amino acids. This receptor was obtained from a woman under 40 with acute or convalescent COVID-19. V and J are TRBV5-1 and TRBJ2-6; the D gene is possibly TRBD1 (5 bases). The source material was peripheral blood. CDR3 sequence (DNA): TGCGCCAGCAGCTTAGGGGCTGGGGCCAACGTCCTGACTTTC. Protein sequence: CASSLGAGANVLTF.